These 17 T cell receptor beta chains were sequenced from one sample in a study of T cell changes during pregnancy in multiple sclerosis. Libraries were prepared by immunoSEQ multiplex PCR; TCRdb keeps only in-frame clonotypes and omits some of them. Among 70,000 to 95,000 clones listed, 75% to 95% were seen once. The sequencing here drew on CD4+ T cells from peripheral blood mononuclear cells, taken in the second trimester of pregnancy. Receptors were obtained from a female donor with multiple sclerosis, enrolled in a pregnancy study.

The J gene is TRBJ1-2, the V gene TRBV27, with 7 bases that match TRBD1. The CDR3 is 15 amino acids. The J segment lost 2 bases and the V segment lost 0 bases, leaving 3 bases of the junction unmatched. The germline V gene encodes CDR1 MNHEY and CDR2 SMNVEV (reference sequence). This chain's CDR3 is CASSLSGRGNYGYTF. As DNA, the CDR3 is TGTGCCAGCAGTTTATCGGGCAGGGGGAACTATGGCTACACCTTC.

The CDR3 protein is CASSFRDTPDTQYF. The CDR3 DNA reads TGTGCCAGCAGTTTCCGGGACACCCCAGATACGCAGTATTTT. The rearrangement joins TRBV27 to TRBJ2-3, with a tentative D call TRBD1 (6 bases). V shed 3 bases and J shed 4 bases, with 11 bases lying between them. CDR3 length: 14 residues. The germline V gene encodes CDR1 MNHEY and CDR2 SMNVEV (reference sequence).

This clone was seen only a few times. In DNA form, the CDR3 reads TGTGCCACCGAGGCAGCTAATAGCAATCAGCCCCAGCATTTT. Translated, it gives CATEAANSNQPQHF. The V gene is TRBV15, the J gene TRBJ1-5, with D uncertain. Per the germline V gene, CDR1 is LNHNV and CDR2 is YYDKDF (reference sequence). Trimming pared 8 bases from V and 0 bases from J, leaving 11 bases between. The length of the CDR3 is 14 residues.

This clone was seen more than once but under ten times. The J gene is TRBJ2-7, the V gene TRBV4-1; the D is unclear. Germline lookup yields CDR1 MGHRA and CDR2 YSYEKL. With 2 bases removed from V and 1 base from J, the gap between germline ends came to 9 bases. The CDR3 sequence is 14 residues long. The CDR3 sequence: CASSQRKQSYEQYF. The CDR3 coding sequence is TGCGCCAGCAGCCAAAGAAAACAGTCCTACGAGCAGTACTTC.

The chain couples TRBV4-3 to TRBJ2-3, with 7 bases that match TRBD2. The CDR3 is 16 amino acids. Trimming cost V 0 bases and J 3 bases; bases outside gene matches: 6. Per germline, CDR1 LGHNA and CDR2 YSLEER. The DNA of the CDR3 is TGCGCCAGCAGCCAAGAGCCAGCGGGGATAACAGATACGCAGTATTTT. Protein product: CASSQEPAGITDTQYF.

The V gene is TRBV11-3, the J gene TRBJ2-5; 9 positions agree with TRBD2. The CDR3 extends over 20 amino acids. V lost 4 bases and J lost 2; bases outside the gene matches: 20. In germline, CDR1 is SGHNT, CDR2 YENEEA. The CDR3 reads CASSSFSPGLALVGQETQYF. CDR3 nucleotides: TGTGCCAGCAGCTCCTTCTCACCGGGACTAGCCCTGGTGGGGCAAGAGACCCAGTACTTC.

This chain links TRBV7-8 with TRBJ2-1; maybe TRBD2 (6 bases). There are 16 residues in the CDR3. Germline assignment: CDR1 SGHVS and CDR2 FQNEAQ. Trimming removed 2 bases at V and 0 bases at J, with 11 bases between. CDR3 sequence reads: CASSLKGGNSYNEQFF. The CDR3 coding sequence is TGTGCCAGCAGCTTAAAGGGAGGCAACTCCTACAATGAGCAGTTCTTC.

The chain is built from TRBV18 and TRBJ2-7, with a possible D match to TRBD1 (5 bases). CDR1 is KGHSH and CDR2 is LQKENI in the germline V gene. Trimming took off 3 bases at V and 3 bases at J, with 15 bases between the two ends. The length of the CDR3 is 15 residues. The CDR3 loop reads CASSPVDTGRYEQYF. CDR3 nucleotides: TGTGCCAGCTCACCTGTTGACACAGGCCGCTACGAGCAGTACTTC.

The chain employs TRBV27 and TRBJ2-3, with 8 bases matching TRBD2. Trimming at V came to 8 bases and at J to 5 bases, leaving 12 bases not matched to a gene. The CDR3 totals 15 residues. CDR1 and CDR2 from the germline V gene are MNHEY and SMNVEV (reference sequence). As DNA, the CDR3 is TGTGCCAGCTCCGGGGGGGAAATAGGGGGAGATACGCAGTATTTT. It codes for CASSGGEIGGDTQYF.

The chain carries TRBV6-1 and TRBJ2-7, with 8 positions matching TRBD2. Looked up from germline, CDR1 is MNHNS and CDR2 is SASEGT. V was pared by 6 bases and J by 9 bases, with 13 bases of the junction left unmatched. There are 14 residues in the CDR3. The CDR3 region has the DNA TGTGCCAGCAGGGCTTGGTATAGCGGGAACGGGCAGTACTTC. This sequence encodes CASRAWYSGNGQYF.

The chain carries TRBV7-9 and TRBJ1-5; possible D gene TRBD1, 6 bases. Per germline, CDR1 SEHNR and CDR2 FQNEAQ (reference sequence). The CDR3 has 16 residues. With 0 bases removed from V and 7 bases from J, the gap between germline ends came to 16 bases. The CDR3: CASSLASGGGGQPQHF. For the CDR3, the DNA is TGTGCCAGCAGCTTAGCCTCGGGGGGCGGCGGACAGCCCCAGCATTTT.

J is TRBJ2-5 and V is TRBV7-6, with 14 bases identical to TRBD2. Germline lookup yields CDR1 SGHVS and CDR2 FNYEAQ. Trimming removed 5 bases from V and 2 bases from J; junction bases left unmatched: 4. The CDR3 sequence is 16 residues long. In nucleotides, the CDR3 is TGTGCCAGCAGCCGCGGACTAGCGGGGGGTCAAGAGACCCAGTACTTC. Protein product: CASSRGLAGGQETQYF.

This clone was detected only a few times. The chain combines TRBV27 with TRBJ1-2; D remains ambiguous. This CDR3 has 12 residues. The V end lost 3 bases, the J end lost 8 bases, and 10 bases lay between the germline ends. Germline CDR1 and CDR2: MNHEY and SMNVEV (reference sequence). The CDR3 sequence: CASSLQPGGYTF. The DNA for the CDR3 is TGTGCCAGCAGTTTGCAACCGGGGGGCTACACCTTC.

The genes are TRBV11-3 and TRBJ1-2; 9 bases are shared with TRBD1. The length of the CDR3 is 13 residues. The V gene's germline CDR1 is SGHNT and CDR2 YENEEA. V lost 3 bases, J lost 13 bases, and 9 bases stayed unmatched. CDR3 coding DNA: TGTGCCAGCAGCTTGGGACAGGGACTTTCGGGCACCTTC. Its translation: CASSLGQGLSGTF. The full variable domain, rest sourced from reference TRBV11-3 and TRBJ1-2, is EAGVVQSPRYKIIEKKQPVAFWCNPISGHNTLYWYLQNLGQGPELLIRYENEEAVDDSQLPKDRFSAERLKGVDSTLKIQPAELGDSAVYLCASSLGQGLSGTFGSGTRLTVV.

In nucleotides, the CDR3 is TGTGCCAGTTTAACCGGGACAGGGGTTCTTCACGATGGCTACACCTTC. Translated: CASLTGTGVLHDGYTF. The gene calls are TRBV28 and TRBJ1-2; TRBD1 agrees at 10 bases. The J segment lost 6 bases and the V segment lost 9 bases, leaving 16 bases of the junction unmatched. The CDR3 runs 16 residues. Germline CDR1 is MDHEN and CDR2 is SYDVKM.

V usage is TRBV7-6 and J usage is TRBJ2-3; TRBD2 matches at 10 bases. Germline CDR1 and CDR2: SGHVS and FNYEAQ. This CDR3 has 16 residues. V trimming: 5 bases; J trimming: 1 base; junction bases outside the gene matches: 6. CDR3 bases: TGTGCCAGCAGCCCGACCGGACTAGCGGGCACAGATACGCAGTATTTT. Translating it yields CASSPTGLAGTDTQYF.

This sequence joins TRBV28 and TRBJ1-6, with D perhaps matching TRBD1 (5 bases). Germline V gene sequence: CDR1 MDHEN, CDR2 SYDVKM. Trimming pared 5 bases from V and 4 bases from J, leaving 12 bases between. This CDR3 is built from 15 residues. For the CDR3, the DNA is TGTGCCAGCAGTCCACAGGTTTTATATAATTCACCCCTCCACTTT. Translating gives CASSPQVLYNSPLHF.